This is a list of T cell receptor beta chains from one sample in a study of response to subunit inactivated influenza vaccine. One entry per CDR3 protein, called by TCRdb with MiXCR from the RT-PCR reads. The repertoire holds approximately 520,000 distinct CDR3 sequences, with 15% to 20% as singletons. Sequencing used CD4+ T cells sorted from PBMCs, obtained 23 months after vaccination. Receptors originate from a man aged 45-69 years who received an inactivated influenza vaccine. The CDR3 runs from the conserved cysteine through the conserved F or W. The order of the fields is D gene, J gene, clone size, V gene, CDR3 DNA, CDR3 protein. A D gene is named only where the DNA matches it firmly. Not all rows give a size; the values are once, few, many and, for expanded clones, a class.

TRBD1,TRBJ2-6,few,TRBV5-1,TGCGCCAGCAGCCCGGACGGGACAGGGAACTCTGGGGCCAACGTCCTGACTTTC,CASSPDGTGNSGANVLTF
TRBD1,TRBJ1-4,few,TRBV5-1,TGCGCCAGCAGCCGCAACAGGGGGCAAAGTGAAAAACTGTTTTTT,CASSRNRGQSEKLFF
.,TRBJ1-4,few,TRBV10-1,TGCGCCAGCAGCGCTGACAATGAAAAACTGTTTTTT,CASSADNEKLFF
TRBD2,TRBJ2-3,many,TRBV10-1,TGCGCCAGCAGTGACCCCGGGACTAGCATCTATACGCAGTATTTT,CASSDPGTSIYTQYF
.,TRBJ2-5,.,TRBV29-1,TGCAGCGTTGAAGATCTAGAGACCCAGTACTTC,CSVEDLETQYF
.,TRBJ1-1,.,TRBV5-1,TGCGCCAGCAGACATGAGGATGAAGCTTTCTTT,CASRHEDEAFF
.,TRBJ2-1,.,TRBV24-1,TGTGCCACCAGTGATGGACCTTTCAATGAGCAGTTCTTC,CATSDGPFNEQFF
TRBD2,TRBJ2-7,few,TRBV7-6,TGTGCCAGCAGCTTTGGCGGGGGAACCGTCGAGCAGTACTTC,CASSFGGGTVEQYF
.,TRBJ1-1,.,TRBV12-3/TRBV12-4,TGTGCCAGTTCGACCCTCCCTGTATTGGCTTTCTTT,CASSTLPVLAFF
TRBD2,TRBJ2-5,.,TRBV20-1,TGCAGTGCCTCCGGACTAGCGGGCCAAGAGACCCAGTACTTC,CSASGLAGQETQYF
.,TRBJ2-3,.,TRBV3-1,TGTGCCAGCAGCCAGGTGGGGGCCTATACGCAGTATTTT,CASSQVGAYTQYF
TRBD2,TRBJ2-1,few,TRBV12-3/TRBV12-4,TGTGCCAGCAGTTTTTCTAGCGGGCAGTACAATGAGCAGTTCTTC,CASSFSSGQYNEQFF
TRBD1,TRBJ2-7,.,TRBV20-1,TGCAGTGCTAGCTCCCGGGACAGTCTCTCCTACGAGCAGTACTTC,CSASSRDSLSYEQYF
.,TRBJ1-1,few,TRBV6-1,TGTGCCAGCAGTGAAGCGCTCGGTCGGGGGATAAACACTGAAGCTTTCTTT,CASSEALGRGINTEAFF
.,TRBJ1-3,few,TRBV7-6,TGTGCCAGCAGCTTAAACTGGGGGACTGGAAACACCATATATTTT,CASSLNWGTGNTIYF
.,TRBJ2-3,many,TRBV7-9,TGTGCCAGCAGCCCGTTATCAGATACGCAGTATTTT,CASSPLSDTQYF
TRBD1,TRBJ1-1,.,TRBV30,TGTGCCTGGACCTACTTACAGGGGAGCACTGAAGCTTTCTTT,CAWTYLQGSTEAFF
.,TRBJ2-7,.,TRBV5-1,TGCGCCAGCAGCTTGACAGGAGTAAGCGAGCAGTACTTC,CASSLTGVSEQYF
.,TRBJ1-4,few,TRBV29-1,TGCAGCGTTGCCGGGACGGGGAATGAAAAACTGTTTTTT,CSVAGTGNEKLFF
TRBD2,TRBJ2-7,few,TRBV20-1,TGCAGTGCTATTTACGGGGGGAGGGGCTACGAGCAGTACTTC,CSAIYGGRGYEQYF
.,TRBJ2-4,many,TRBV7-2,TGTGCCAGCAGCTCTAGGCCCGTGGGATCGACCAAAAACATTCAGTACTTC,CASSSRPVGSTKNIQYF
.,TRBJ2-5,few,TRBV7-2,TGTGCCAGCAGCTTAGGAGGGACACGCCAGGAGACCCAGTACTTC,CASSLGGTRQETQYF
TRBD2,TRBJ2-1,.,TRBV6-5,TGTGCCAGCAGTTACGGGGGGGAGCTTGAGCAGTTCTTC,CASSYGGELEQFF
.,TRBJ1-2,.,TRBV3-1,TGTGCCAGCAGCCAAGTTTCAGCAAACTATGGCTACACCTTC,CASSQVSANYGYTF
.,TRBJ2-1,.,TRBV4-2,TGTGCCAGCAGACTGGGACCCCTAAATGAGCAGTTCTTC,CASRLGPLNEQFF
.,TRBJ2-5,few,TRBV14,TGTGCCAGCAGCCAACCCTCGGCGACAGAGAGTTACCAAGAGACCCAGTACTTC,CASSQPSATESYQETQYF
.,TRBJ2-7,.,TRBV11-2,TGTGCCAGCAGCTTAGGTCGACAAGGTAATCTTTCGTTC,CASSLGRQGNLSF
TRBD2,TRBJ2-1,few,TRBV28,TGTGCCAGCAGTCCCGTGACTAGCGGGAGGCAAGCAACGAGTCTGTTCTTC,CASSPVTSGRQATSLFF
TRBD1,TRBJ1-6,.,TRBV20-1,TGCAGTGCCCGACGACAGGGAAATAATTCACCCCTCCACTTT,CSARRQGNNSPLHF
TRBD1,TRBJ2-2,.,TRBV14,TGTGCCAGCAGCCCGATGGTGGGGGACAGGGACACCAACACCGGGGAGCTGTTTTTT,CASSPMVGDRDTNTGELFF
TRBD1,TRBJ2-1,.,TRBV11-1,TGTGCCAGCAGCATACCTCTCGGGACAGGGGACGGTCCGAGCTCCTACAATGAGCAGTTCTTC,CASSIPLGTGDGPSSYNEQFF
.,TRBJ2-3,.,TRBV28,TGTGCCAGCAGCCACCCACTGCTAAGCACAGATACGCAGTATTTT,CASSHPLLSTDTQYF
.,TRBJ2-2,few,TRBV5-5,TGTGCCAGCAGCTGGGCCTGGACCGGGGAGCTGTTTTTT,CASSWAWTGELFF
.,TRBJ2-1,few,TRBV10-3,TGTGCCATCACCGAGGACAGAAGCTCCTACAATGAGCAGTTCTTC,CAITEDRSSYNEQFF
.,TRBJ1-1,few,TRBV20-1,TGCAGTGCTAGAGATTTGGAGGTAGCGAAGTCTAAAGCTTTCTTT,CSARDLEVAKSKAFF
.,TRBJ1-1,.,TRBV20-1,TGCGGCCGGGAACGGAAATTTGAAGCTTTCTTT,CGRERKFEAFF
.,TRBJ2-1,few,TRBV6-6,TGTGCCAGCAGTTACATCGATGAGCAGTTCTTC,CASSYIDEQFF
.,TRBJ1-6,.,TRBV12-3/TRBV12-4,TGTGCCAGCAGTTTCGATATTAATTCACCCCTCCACTTT,CASSFDINSPLHF
.,TRBJ2-5,few,TRBV5-1,TGCGCCAGCAGCCCATCTCTGGCCAGTAGGCAAGAGACCCAGTACTTC,CASSPSLASRQETQYF
.,TRBJ1-2,.,TRBV6-2/TRBV6-3,TGTGCCAGCAGTTACTCGCGACAGCTCATAAACTATGGCTACACCTTC,CASSYSRQLINYGYTF
TRBD2,TRBJ2-5,few,TRBV20-1,TGCAGTGCTAGAGATCTTCGTGGTGGGCTAGCGGGGCTCGCGACCCAGTACTTC,CSARDLRGGLAGLATQYF
TRBD1,TRBJ2-1,many,TRBV28,TGTGCCAGCAGACCGGGACAGGGAGTGACTGAGCAGTTCTTC,CASRPGQGVTEQFF
.,TRBJ2-1,.,TRBV6-1,TGTGCCAGCAGTGATGTAGGGGGGGCCAATGAGCAGTTCTTC,CASSDVGGANEQFF
.,TRBJ1-1,few,TRBV4-3,TGCGCCAGCAGCCAAGATTGGAGCTCTAGGGGGGCTTTCTTT,CASSQDWSSRGAFF
.,TRBJ2-3,.,TRBV5-1,TGCGCCAGCAGCCCGCAACCTAGCACAGATACGCAGTATTTT,CASSPQPSTDTQYF
TRBD2,TRBJ2-7,few,TRBV5-6,TGTGCCAGCAGCCCTAGGACTAGCGGGAGGGCCTGGGGCTACGAGCAGTACTTC,CASSPRTSGRAWGYEQYF
.,TRBJ2-1,.,TRBV5-1,TGCGCCAGCAGCTTACGAGAACAGGGAGTCCAGGAGCAGTTCTTC,CASSLREQGVQEQFF
TRBD2,TRBJ2-3,many,TRBV12-5,TGTGCTAGTGCCATCATAAGCGGGATAAGCAATACGCAGTATTTT,CASAIISGISNTQYF
.,TRBJ1-4,.,TRBV3-1,TGTGCCAGCAGCAATCGCAGGGGCCCAGGTGAAAAACTGTTTTTT,CASSNRRGPGEKLFF